This T cell receptor (beta chain) was identified in a study of human T cells and chemical hapten exposure. The overall study: Small volume differences among pooled libraries mainly caused per-sample TCR yield variation.

Study results and limitations: With regard to DPC sensitization, TCRs above 1 in 1000 frequency did not change.

Within the library, unique molecular identifiers were attached to each individual cDNA molecule. The authors' processing: Sample-level TCR yields exhibited a median of approximately 96,000, with a range of roughly 20,000 to 750,000. TCRdb called the RACE reads again in MiXCR, with one record for every CDR3 protein. V and J calls and clone size were set by TCRdb, not the authors. The sample holds roughly 100,000 distinct CDR3 sequences; over 8% are singletons and the top ten take approximately 2.9%. This clonotype was detected only a few times. The antigen is unknown. Time point given: healthy volunteer bleed at 2 weeks. The study extracted total RNA from unfractionated whole blood. This receptor was obtained from a female donor in good health. Some clones in this sample may be carry-over from other donors' samples. The material sequenced was whole blood.

The chain's CDR3 is CASSSSEHSYEQYF. CDR3 in DNA: TGTGCCAGCAGCAGCAGCGAGCACTCCTACGAGCAGTACTTC. This sequence joins TRBV7-9 and TRBJ2-7; no clear D gene. The ends were cut back, 5 bases at V and 0 bases at J, with 11 bases in the middle. Germline V gives CDR1 SEHNR, CDR2 FQNEAQ (reference sequence). The CDR3 sequence is 14 residues long.